The 17 T cell receptor beta chains reported below all come from one sample, sequenced in a study of T cell responses to AZD1222 COVID-19 vaccine. TCRdb's copy holds only in-frame clones and misses some; the assay was immunoSEQ multiplex PCR. The table includes around 78,000 clones, around 90% detected once. Here the sequenced sample was peripheral blood, taken 28 days after the second AZD1222 dose. The receptors come from an adult who received the AZD1222 COVID-19 vaccine.

The CDR3 region has the DNA TGCAGCGTTGAGACTCAGGGGGACTACGAGCAGTACTTC. It encodes CSVETQGDYEQYF. The gene calls are TRBV29-1 and TRBJ2-7, with 7 bases aligning to TRBD1. CDR1 is SQVTM and CDR2 is ANQGSEA in the germline V gene. V shed 3 bases and J 3 bases; nucleotides not matched to a gene: 5. This CDR3 has 13 amino acids.

The chain joins TRBV7-9 to TRBJ1-5; no firm D call. Germline V gene data show CDR1 as SEHNR and CDR2 as FQNEAQ (reference sequence). The V end was cut by 1 base, the J end by 0 bases, with 7 bases between. The CDR3 loop spans 15 amino acids. The CDR3 sequence: CASSLGQNSNQPQHF. CDR3 nucleotides: TGTGCCAGCAGCTTAGGGCAGAATAGCAATCAGCCCCAGCATTTT.

The chain couples TRBV4-1 to TRBJ2-1; D gene unclear. The CDR3 has 16 residues. V lost 4 bases and J lost 2, with 15 bases in between. CDR1 and CDR2 from the germline V gene are MGHRA and YSYEKL. The CDR3 DNA is TGCGCCAGCAGCCCAACGACATCGGCGGCCTACAATGAGCAGTTCTTC. Encoded protein: CASSPTTSAAYNEQFF.

The CDR3 here is CAAGLGIGEQFF. In nucleotides, the CDR3 is TGTGCCGCGGGACTAGGAATTGGAGAGCAGTTCTTC. The chain is built from TRBV19 and TRBJ2-1, with 8 bases matching TRBD2. This CDR3 is 12 amino acids long. The ends lost 11 bases at V and 10 bases at J; junction bases unmatched: 10. From germline, CDR1 is LNHDA and CDR2 SQIVND (reference sequence).

This chain connects TRBV6-2 or TRBV6-3 to TRBJ1-6; tentatively, D is TRBD1 (5 bases). The V gene lost 5 bases and the J gene lost 9 bases, with 20 bases spanning the gap. This CDR3 comprises 16 residues. The germline CDR1 and CDR2 sequences are MNHEY and SVGEGT. This CDR3 is CASSPNAGRGSSPLHF. CDR3 nucleotides: TGTGCCAGCAGTCCCAACGCCGGGAGGGGTAGTTCACCCCTCCACTTT.

CDR3 in amino acids: CASSYSNSRAPQHF. The CDR3 DNA is TGTGCCAGCAGTTACTCGAACAGTCGGGCACCCCAGCATTTT. The V gene is TRBV6-5, the J gene TRBJ1-5; the D is unclear. V was pared by 0 bases and J by 10 bases, with 13 bases between. The CDR3 consists of 14 residues. From germline, CDR1 is MNHEY and CDR2 SVGAGI.

This chain joins TRBV28 and TRBJ2-5, with D possibly TRBD1 on 6 matching bases. The CDR3 is 13 amino acids. Germline CDR1 is MDHEN and CDR2 is SYDVKM. V was trimmed by 8 bases and J by 2 bases, leaving 12 bases between them. The CDR3 DNA reads TGTGCCAGCCTAGGAGGACAGCAAGAGACCCAGTACTTC. Translation gives CASLGGQQETQYF.

The chain has TRBV27 and TRBJ2-7; 9 bases are shared with TRBD1. Germline lookup yields CDR1 MNHEY and CDR2 SMNVEV (reference sequence). V shed 8 bases and J 3 bases; nucleotides not matched to a gene: 11. The CDR3 is 15 amino acids. The CDR3 sequence is CASAASQGAGYEQYF. The CDR3, as DNA: TGTGCCAGCGCCGCCTCACAGGGGGCTGGCTACGAGCAGTACTTC.

The sample holds a few counts of this clone. The chain joins TRBV6-2 or TRBV6-3 to TRBJ2-7; the D gene is possibly TRBD2 (5 bases). CDR1 and CDR2 from the germline V gene are MNHEY and SVGEGT. The CDR3 loop spans 13 amino acids. The V end lost 5 bases, the J end lost 3 bases, and 11 bases lay between the germline ends. CDR3 region: CASSATRRYEQYF. CDR3 coding DNA: TGTGCCAGCAGTGCCACTAGACGCTACGAGCAGTACTTC.

This clone was counted once. The chain employs TRBV6-5 and TRBJ2-7; D assignment may be TRBD1 or TRBD2 (5 bases each). The V gene lost 6 bases and the J gene lost 0 bases, with 9 bases spanning the gap. Germline V gene lookup returns CDR1 MNHEY and CDR2 SVGAGI. The CDR3 sequence is 13 residues long. DNA for the CDR3: TGTGCCAGCAGCCGGGACGCCTCCTACGAGCAGTACTTC. Its protein product is CASSRDASYEQYF.

V gene TRBV7-9 combines with J gene TRBJ1-4; TRBD1 aligns across 10 bases. With 5 bases clipped from V and 6 bases from J, the junction kept 6 bases outside the gene matches. Germline V lookup: CDR1 SEHNR, CDR2 FQNEAQ (reference sequence). CDR3 length: 15 residues. CDR3 nucleotides: TGTGCCAGCAGCCCCTGGGACAGGGGAGATGAAAAACTGTTTTTT. As protein: CASSPWDRGDEKLFF.

The sample holds a few counts of this clone. The V call is TRBV5-4, the J call TRBJ2-2, with 7 bases identical to TRBD2. Germline CDR1 and CDR2: SGHNT and YYREEE (reference sequence). The ends lost 4 bases at V and 5 bases at J; junction bases unmatched: 5. There are 14 residues in the CDR3. In nucleotides, the CDR3 is TGTGCCAGCAGCGGGGGGGTGGCGACCGGGGAGCTGTTTTTT. Residues: CASSGGVATGELFF.

This chain joins TRBV11-2 and TRBJ2-3; D remains ambiguous. The CDR3 is 13 residues long. Trimming cost V 0 bases and J 6 bases, with 7 bases left between them. Germline values: CDR1 SGHAT, CDR2 FQNNGV. CDR3 sequence: CASSLELMDTQYF. In nucleotides, the CDR3 is TGTGCCAGCAGCTTAGAGTTAATGGATACGCAGTATTTT.

The rearrangement joins TRBV2 to TRBJ1-5, with D perhaps matching TRBD1 (5 bases). Between the trimmed V and J ends, which lost 7 bases and 0 bases, there was a span of 10 bases. There are 14 residues in the CDR3. Germline lookup yields CDR1 SNHLY and CDR2 FYNNEI. The CDR3 coding sequence is TGTGCCAGCACTAGGGGCAATAGCAATCAGCCCCAGCATTTT. Residues: CASTRGNSNQPQHF.

This sequence joins TRBV3-1 (or the pseudogene TRBV3-2) and TRBJ2-1; D unclear. The CDR3 runs 12 residues. CDR1 is LGHDT and CDR2 is YNNKEL in the germline V gene (reference sequence). Trimming cost V 1 base and J 4 bases, with 2 bases left between them. Written as DNA, the CDR3 is TGTGCCAGCAGCCAAGGTTACAATGAGCAGTTCTTC. This sequence encodes CASSQGYNEQFF.

This clone was counted only a few times. The chain carries TRBV10-2 and TRBJ2-2; no clear D. CDR3 length: 11 amino acids. The ends were cut back, 8 bases at V and 3 bases at J, with 4 bases in the middle. The germline V gene has CDR1 WSHSY and CDR2 SAAADI. The CDR3: CASSHTGELFF. The CDR3, as DNA: TGCGCCAGCTCTCACACCGGGGAGCTGTTTTTT.

This chain uses TRBV5-5 with TRBJ1-6; D gene uncertain. V shed 4 bases and J shed 6 bases, with 11 bases lying between them. The CDR3 consists of 14 residues. Per the germline V gene, CDR1 is SGHKS and CDR2 is YYEKEE (reference sequence). CDR3 in amino acids: CASSRRDTNSPLHF. The DNA for the CDR3 is TGTGCCAGCAGCCGGCGGGATACTAATTCACCCCTCCACTTT.